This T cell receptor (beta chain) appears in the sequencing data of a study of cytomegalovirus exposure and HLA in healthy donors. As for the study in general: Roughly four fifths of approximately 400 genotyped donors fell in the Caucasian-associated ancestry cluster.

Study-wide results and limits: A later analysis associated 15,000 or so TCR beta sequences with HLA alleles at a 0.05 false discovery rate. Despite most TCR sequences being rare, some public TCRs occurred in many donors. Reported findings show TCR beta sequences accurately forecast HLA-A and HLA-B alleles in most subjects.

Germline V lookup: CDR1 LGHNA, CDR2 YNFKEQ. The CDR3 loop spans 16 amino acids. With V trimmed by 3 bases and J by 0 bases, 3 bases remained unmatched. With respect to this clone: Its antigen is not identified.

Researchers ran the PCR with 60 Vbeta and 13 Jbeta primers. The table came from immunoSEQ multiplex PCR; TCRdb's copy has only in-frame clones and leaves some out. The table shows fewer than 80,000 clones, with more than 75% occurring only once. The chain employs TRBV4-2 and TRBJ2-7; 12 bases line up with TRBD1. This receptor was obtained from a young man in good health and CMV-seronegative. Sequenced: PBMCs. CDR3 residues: CASSQTGQGASYEQYF. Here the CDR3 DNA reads TGTGCCAGCAGCCAGACGGGACAGGGGGCCTCCTACGAGCAGTACTTC.